The sample holds a few counts of the clone carrying this T cell receptor (beta chain). The antigen is unknown. Germline CDR1 MGHRA, CDR2 YSYEKL. The V gene end was trimmed by 0 bases and the J gene end by 5 bases; junction bases not matched to a gene: 4. The CDR3 spans 15 residues. The data were obtained in a study of cytomegalovirus exposure and HLA in healthy donors. Study-wide results and caveats: Both high specificity and high sensitivity reportedly marked the classifier's diagnosis of cytomegalovirus status. Sequencing likely generated an artifact that appeared as a cluster of highly shared sequence variants.

This PCR relied on a set of 60 Vbeta primers and 13 Jbeta primers. TCRdb's copy holds only in-frame clones and misses some; the assay was immunoSEQ multiplex PCR. Here the sample spans a few hundred thousand clones, over 65% being singletons. There were likely unrecorded immune exposures, though donors were nominally healthy when sampled. This clonotype was sampled from a middle-aged man in good health and CMV-seronegative. Sequenced: PBMCs. The chain employs TRBV4-1 and TRBJ1-5, with 7 bases identical to TRBD1. The CDR3 protein is CASSQEGQGDQPQHF. Here the CDR3 DNA reads TGCGCCAGCAGCCAAGAAGGTCAGGGGGATCAGCCCCAGCATTTT.